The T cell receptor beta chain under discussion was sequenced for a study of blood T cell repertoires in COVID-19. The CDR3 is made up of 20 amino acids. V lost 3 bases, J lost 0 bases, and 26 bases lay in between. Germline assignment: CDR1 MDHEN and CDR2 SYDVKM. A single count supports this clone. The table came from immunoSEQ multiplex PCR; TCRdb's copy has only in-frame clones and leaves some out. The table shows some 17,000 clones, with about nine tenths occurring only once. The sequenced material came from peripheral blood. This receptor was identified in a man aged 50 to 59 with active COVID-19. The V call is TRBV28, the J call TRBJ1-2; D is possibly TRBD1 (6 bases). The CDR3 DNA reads TGTGCCAGCAGTTTTGTAGGCAACCGACAGGCCTCCCGGTCTAACTATGGCTACACCTTC. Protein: CASSFVGNRQASRSNYGYTF.